A selection of T cell receptor beta chains follows, all from one sample in a study of blood T cell repertoires in COVID-19. Generated by immunoSEQ multiplex PCR, the TCRdb table keeps only in-frame clones and is missing some. The table has 300,000 to 350,000 clones, under 90% seen once. The sequenced material came from PBMCs or T cells enriched from blood (not recorded which). These receptors all come from a woman aged 30 to 39 who had recovered from COVID-19. Each CDR3 is given with its conserved first and last residue. The D gene is left open where the match is weak. For some rows the clone size is stated as once, few or many, or as a class when expanded; others skip it.

TRBJ2-1,-,-,TRBV2,CASTPASNEQFF,TGTGCCAGCACCCCCGCTAGCAATGAGCAGTTCTTC
TRBJ2-7,-,-,TRBV2,CAGGALSAERRPYEQYF,TGTGCCGGAGGTGCACTATCCGCCGAGCGGCGGCCCTACGAGCAGTACTTC
TRBJ1-2,TRBD1,-,TRBV10-3,CAISGGTENGYTF,TGTGCCATCAGTGGGGGGACAGAGAATGGCTACACCTTC
TRBJ2-7,-,-,TRBV20-1,CSASWGEPYEQYF,TGCAGTGCTAGTTGGGGAGAACCCTACGAGCAGTACTTC
TRBJ2-1,TRBD2,-,TRBV5-6,CASSWGLAGFGNEQFF,TGTGCCAGCAGCTGGGGGCTAGCGGGATTCGGTAATGAGCAGTTCTTC
TRBJ1-2,TRBD1,-,TRBV15,CATSRALPSYRGIYGYTF,TGTGCCACCAGCAGAGCCTTACCCTCTTACAGGGGTATCTATGGCTACACCTTC
TRBJ2-1,TRBD2,-,TRBV4-1,CASSRSGAPDNEQFF,TGCGCCAGCAGCCGTAGCGGGGCCCCCGACAATGAGCAGTTCTTC
TRBJ1-5,-,-,TRBV9,CASSASGTLDSNQPQHF,TGTGCCAGCAGCGCCTCGGGGACACTCGATAGCAATCAGCCCCAGCATTTT
TRBJ1-1,-,once,TRBV7-6,CASSPRQNTEAFF,TGTGCCAGCAGCCCCAGACAGAACACTGAAGCTTTCTTT
TRBJ2-1,-,-,TRBV7-6,CASSLIFGGASYNEQFF,TGTGCCAGCAGCTTAATTTTTGGAGGAGCCTCCTACAATGAGCAGTTCTTC
TRBJ2-1,TRBD2,-,TRBV5-6,CASSLGLAGLFNEQFF,TGTGCCAGCAGCCTGGGACTAGCGGGGTTATTCAATGAGCAGTTCTTC
TRBJ2-1,TRBD2,-,TRBV19,CASRDIAGGPYNEQFF,TGTGCCAGTAGGGATATAGCGGGAGGCCCCTACAATGAGCAGTTCTTC
TRBJ1-6,-,-,TRBV27,CASSLRVSYNSPLHF,TGTGCCAGCAGTTTGAGGGTCTCCTATAATTCACCCCTCCACTTT
TRBJ1-1,-,-,TRBV7-9,CASSLSWNTEAFF,TGTGCCAGCAGCTTATCTTGGAACACTGAAGCTTTCTTT
TRBJ2-5,TRBD2,-,TRBV14,CASSQDQAGGRVTQYF,TGTGCCAGCAGCCAAGACCAAGCGGGAGGGCGCGTGACCCAGTACTTC
TRBJ1-2,-,-,TRBV7-2,CASSLQAVRGNYGYTF,TGTGCCAGCAGCCTCCAGGCAGTCAGGGGTAACTATGGCTACACCTTC
TRBJ1-1,TRBD1,-,TRBV28,CASSASTGGAYTEAFF,TGTGCCAGCAGTGCTTCGACAGGGGGCGCCTACACTGAAGCTTTCTTT
TRBJ2-1,TRBD2,-,TRBV7-3,CASSLMRASGPEQFF,TGTGCCAGCAGCTTAATGCGGGCTAGCGGTCCTGAGCAGTTCTTC
TRBJ2-1,-,-,TRBV7-3,CASSLEAPSSYNEQFF,TGTGCCAGCAGCTTAGAAGCCCCCTCCTCCTACAATGAGCAGTTCTTC
TRBJ2-5,-,-,TRBV12-3/TRBV12-4,CASRAQETQYF,TGTGCCAGCAGGGCCCAAGAGACCCAGTACTTC
TRBJ1-2,TRBD1,once,TRBV19,CASTRTGYGYTF,TGTGCCAGTACCCGGACAGGGTATGGCTACACCTTC
TRBJ2-5,TRBD2,-,TRBV3-1/TRBV3-2,CASSQEQRERETQYF,TGTGCCAGCAGCCAAGAACAGCGGGAGCGGGAGACCCAGTACTTC
TRBJ2-5,-,-,TRBV14,CASSQVYQVQETQYF,TGTGCCAGCAGCCAAGTATATCAGGTTCAAGAGACCCAGTACTTC
TRBJ2-3,TRBD1,-,TRBV7-9,CASSLQGAVDTQYF,TGTGCCAGCAGCTTGCAGGGGGCCGTGGATACGCAGTATTTT
TRBJ1-1,-,-,TRBV19,CASGPSNTEAFF,TGTGCCAGTGGCCCGTCGAACACTGAAGCTTTCTTT
TRBJ2-7,-,-,TRBV5-1,CASSLGQYYEQYF,TGCGCCAGCAGCCTAGGACAGTACTACGAGCAGTACTTC
TRBJ1-1,-,few,TRBV28,CASSLHKTGTNTEAFF,TGTGCCAGCAGTTTGCATAAAACAGGGACAAACACTGAAGCTTTCTTT
TRBJ1-2,TRBD1,-,TRBV27,CASSFGQELSGGYTF,TGTGCCAGCAGTTTTGGACAGGAACTATCGGGGGGCTACACCTTC
TRBJ2-1,-,-,TRBV29-1,CSVEVTGLRGGEQFF,TGCAGCGTTGAAGTCACGGGACTCCGCGGTGGTGAGCAGTTCTTC
TRBJ2-5,TRBD1,-,TRBV7-9,CASFPRDRRGQETQYF,TGTGCCAGCTTCCCTCGGGACAGGAGAGGCCAAGAGACCCAGTACTTC
TRBJ1-1,-,once,TRBV7-6,CASSSGGGTEAFF,TGTGCCAGCAGCTCCGGGGGTGGTACTGAAGCTTTCTTT
TRBJ2-1,-,few,TRBV28,CASSLLIGAGLGNEQFF,TGTGCCAGCAGTTTACTAATTGGAGCGGGTCTAGGGAATGAGCAGTTCTTC
TRBJ1-4,-,-,TRBV4-3,CASSQRDNEEKLFF,TGCGCCAGCAGCCAACGGGACAACGAAGAAAAACTGTTTTTT
TRBJ2-1,-,-,TRBV6-5,CASSSQREYNEQFF,TGTGCCAGCAGTTCCCAGAGGGAATACAATGAGCAGTTCTTC
TRBJ2-3,TRBD2,-,TRBV2,CARGLAGVSSTDTQYF,TGTGCCAGGGGACTAGCGGGAGTGTCAAGCACAGATACGCAGTATTTT
TRBJ2-7,TRBD1,once,TRBV29-1,CSVGGQGAYEQYF,TGCAGCGTTGGCGGCCAGGGGGCCTACGAGCAGTACTTC
TRBJ2-4,-,-,TRBV30,CAWSVPGLGPLIAKNIQYF,TGTGCCTGGAGTGTACCGGGTCTGGGTCCGCTAATAGCCAAAAACATTCAGTACTTC
TRBJ2-7,-,-,TRBV18,CASSPPSVYEQYF,TGTGCCAGCTCACCACCGTCAGTCTACGAGCAGTACTTC
TRBJ2-5,TRBD1,-,TRBV27,CASSADTGGRETQYF,TGTGCCAGCAGTGCCGACACAGGGGGCCGGGAGACCCAGTACTTC
TRBJ2-5,-,-,TRBV29-1,CSVDDIVWATAPQETQYF,TGCAGCGTTGATGATATTGTTTGGGCCACAGCTCCCCAAGAGACCCAGTACTTC
TRBJ1-2,-,once,TRBV4-1,CASSQVTDRNYGYTF,TGCGCCAGCAGCCAAGTCACAGACAGGAACTATGGCTACACCTTC
TRBJ1-5,TRBD1,-,TRBV29-1,CSVRWGQASNQPQHF,TGCAGCGTCCGCTGGGGACAGGCCAGCAATCAGCCCCAGCATTTT
TRBJ2-7,TRBD1,-,TRBV7-3,CASSLVGQGRYEQYF,TGTGCCAGCAGCTTAGTCGGACAGGGGCGCTACGAGCAGTACTTC
TRBJ2-7,-,-,TRBV28,CASGQDPYLSYEQYF,TGTGCCAGCGGGCAAGACCCCTACCTCTCCTACGAGCAGTACTTC
TRBJ2-3,-,-,TRBV4-1,CASSPYGDSITDTQYF,TGCGCCAGCAGCCCGTACGGGGACTCCATCACAGATACGCAGTATTTT
TRBJ1-2,-,-,TRBV29-1,CSVVPSSYGYTF,TGCAGCGTTGTCCCCTCTAGCTATGGCTACACCTTC
TRBJ1-1,-,once,TRBV7-2,CASSLYRDPLTEAFF,TGTGCCAGCAGCCTATACAGGGACCCCCTCACTGAAGCTTTCTTT
TRBJ2-7,-,-,TRBV4-3,CASSQGEEGYYEQYF,TGCGCCAGCAGCCAAGGAGAGGAGGGGTACTACGAGCAGTACTTC
TRBJ1-3,-,-,TRBV3-1/TRBV3-2,CASSQDLGASGNTIYF,TGTGCCAGCAGCCAAGATCTGGGCGCCTCTGGAAACACCATATATTTT
TRBJ1-2,-,-,TRBV11-2,CASSANYGYTF,TGTGCCAGCAGCGCGAACTATGGCTACACCTTC
TRBJ2-3,-,-,TRBV13,CASSPSGDTQYF,TGTGCCAGCAGCCCGTCGGGAGATACGCAGTATTTT
TRBJ1-5,-,-,TRBV7-2,CASSSDYGQHGPQHF,TGTGCCAGCAGCTCAGATTATGGACAGCACGGGCCCCAGCATTTT
TRBJ1-2,-,-,TRBV7-9,CASSSIQIPQFYGYTF,TGTGCCAGCAGCTCAATTCAGATACCTCAGTTCTATGGCTACACCTTC
TRBJ1-4,TRBD1,-,TRBV6-5,CASSYSTGVRKELFF,TGTGCCAGTAGTTACTCGACAGGGGTTCGGAAGGAACTGTTTTTT
TRBJ1-1,TRBD1,-,TRBV6-5,CASTRQGVYTEAFF,TGTGCCAGCACCAGACAGGGAGTTTACACTGAAGCTTTCTTT